These T cell receptor beta chains were read from a single sample in a study of cytomegalovirus exposure and HLA in healthy donors. The method was immunoSEQ multiplex PCR; TCRdb's version includes in-frame clones alone and lacks a portion of them. The sample records approximately 120,000 clones, 74% being singletons. What was sequenced was PBMCs. These receptors all come from a human donor in good health. The CDR3 runs from the conserved cysteine through the conserved F or W. Each record gives: J gene, D gene, clone size, V gene, CDR3 DNA, CDR3 protein. A D gene is named only where the DNA matches it firmly. Clone size is shown for a subset of rows, as once, few, many or a class of expanded clone.

>TRBJ1-4|.|.|TRBV28
TGTGCCAGCAGTTTATGGGGTAGGGGCAGTGAAAAACTGTTTTTT
CASSLWGRGSEKLFF
>TRBJ1-3|.|.|TRBV30
TGTGCCTGGAGGCCAGGGATCGGAAACACCATATATTTT
CAWRPGIGNTIYF
>TRBJ1-5|TRBD1|.|TRBV19
TGTGCCAGTAACCGCCGATCGGGGCAGGGGGATCAGCCCCAGCATTTT
CASNRRSGQGDQPQHF
>TRBJ1-1|.|.|TRBV30
TGTGCCTGGAGTTTCAGGAAGGGGACTGAAGCTTTCTTT
CAWSFRKGTEAFF
>TRBJ2-7|.|few|TRBV23-1
TGCGCCAGCAGTCAAGCCAGGGTGAGCGACGAGCAGTACTTC
CASSQARVSDEQYF
>TRBJ2-7|TRBD1|.|TRBV7-2
TGTGCCAGCAGCACAGCCTCCGGGACAGGAATTTACGAGCAGTACTTC
CASSTASGTGIYEQYF
>TRBJ2-7|TRBD2|.|TRBV7-9
TGTGCCAGCAGCCCCCTGGGGATGGGAGCGGGAAACTCCTACGAGCAGTACTTC
CASSPLGMGAGNSYEQYF
>TRBJ2-2|TRBD2|.|TRBV14
TGTGCCAGCAGCCATAAGCGGGGGGTAAACACCGGGGAGCTGTTTTTT
CASSHKRGVNTGELFF
>TRBJ2-7|.|few|TRBV19
TGTGCCAGTAGAAGCCCTGGGACTTCCTACGAGCAGTACTTC
CASRSPGTSYEQYF
>TRBJ1-1|TRBD1|.|TRBV19
TGTGCCAGTAGTGCTAGACAGGGTAAAATGAACACTGAAGCTTTCTTT
CASSARQGKMNTEAFF
>TRBJ1-4|.|.|TRBV5-1
TGCGCCAGCAGCCCGGGGGGGGACGAAAAACTGTTTTTT
CASSPGGDEKLFF
>TRBJ2-5|.|once|TRBV5-4
TGTGCCAGCAGCTTGGACAGGCGGCAAGAGACCCAGTACTTC
CASSLDRRQETQYF
>TRBJ1-3|.|.|TRBV6-5
TGTGCCTGCGGGTGGTCTTCTGGAAACACCATATATTTT
CACGWSSGNTIYF
>TRBJ1-4|TRBD1|.|TRBV6-1
TGTGCCAGCAGTGCGGGGACAGCCTTTAGAGACGAAAAACTGTTTTTT
CASSAGTAFRDEKLFF
>TRBJ2-1|TRBD2|once|TRBV5-1
TGCGCCAGCAGCACATCCGGGACTAACTACAATGAGCAGTTCTTC
CASSTSGTNYNEQFF
>TRBJ2-3|TRBD1|.|TRBV5-1
TGCGCCAGCAGCTTGGGACAGGGGGCGATAGATACGCAGTATTTT
CASSLGQGAIDTQYF
>TRBJ2-4|.|.|TRBV13
TGTGCCAGCAGCCCCGCGGACAAAAACATTCAGTACTTC
CASSPADKNIQYF
>TRBJ2-6|TRBD2|.|TRBV4-1
TGCGCCAGCAGCCATCCTTTAGCGGGGGCCTTCTCTGGGGCCAACGTCCTGACTTTC
CASSHPLAGAFSGANVLTF
>TRBJ2-7|TRBD1|.|TRBV29-1
TGCAGCGTTACCAGGGGGTCCTACGAGCAGTACTTC
CSVTRGSYEQYF
>TRBJ2-5|TRBD2|.|TRBV5-1
TGCGCCAGCAGCTTGGGGCCAGCGGGAGGCCAAGAGACCCAGTACTTC
CASSLGPAGGQETQYF
>TRBJ2-3|TRBD1|.|TRBV10-1
TGCGCCACACGGGGAACAGGGGAGCCCACAGATACGCAGTATTTT
CATRGTGEPTDTQYF
>TRBJ1-2|.|.|TRBV5-4
TGTGCCAGCAGCTCAGAACACGGAAGAGGGGGGGCAGGGACTAACTATGGCTACACCTTC
CASSSEHGRGGAGTNYGYTF
>TRBJ1-4|.|few|TRBV27
TGTGCCAGCAGTTTATCCAGAAATGAAAAACTGTTTTTT
CASSLSRNEKLFF
>TRBJ2-5|.|few|TRBV30
TGTGCCTGGAGCATTGGGGCCGGCGAGACCCAGTACTTC
CAWSIGAGETQYF